This T cell receptor beta chain was found in a study of shared T cell receptors in the human thymus. V lost 4 bases and J lost 0, with 8 bases in between. The CDR3 is 14 amino acids. CDR1 is SGHRS and CDR2 is YFSETQ in the germline V gene. The table came from immunoSEQ multiplex PCR; TCRdb's copy has only in-frame clones and leaves some out. The sample shows 640,000 or so clones, around 87% of them seen only once. These records were also assigned to another study, of human thymus T cells. Per that paper: The sample donors, healthy Finnish infants, were having corrective surgery for congenital heart defects.

The sequenced material came from thymocytes. The TCR comes from a boy under two years old with a congenital heart defect. This sequence joins TRBV5-1 and TRBJ2-4, with D tentatively TRBD2 (5 bases). CDR3 in amino acids: CASSLRGAKNIQYF. CDR3 bases: TGCGCCAGCAGCCTCCGGGGAGCCAAAAACATTCAGTACTTC.